This TCR beta chain stems from a study of monozygotic twins with cystic fibrosis. Whole-study context: With roughly 16 PCR cycles, barcoded libraries came from 2.5 to 3.5 micrograms of fragmented DNA. Study-level findings and limits: Co-twins had the most similar V usage for 13 of 16 pairs, J for 8. Unrelated CF individuals shared fewer identical clonotypes than monozygotic CF twins. Clonality was generally low (median about 0.0095), higher in the most severe patients.

CDR1 and CDR2 from the germline V gene are SGDLS and YYNGEE. With 0 bases removed from V and 3 bases from J, the gap between germline ends came to 12 bases. CDR3 length equals 15 residues. The protocol was immunoSEQ multiplex PCR, while the TCRdb copy is restricted to in-frame clones and leaves out a portion. The profile covers tens of thousands of clones, with approximately 84% appearing a single time and approximately 1.8% taken by the ten largest. As to this clone: Its antigen remains unidentified.

The TCR comes from a girl aged 2-9 years with cystic fibrosis. Source material: blood. The V and J genes are TRBV9 and TRBJ2-5; D might be TRBD2 (6 bases). CDR3 sequence (DNA): TGTGCCAGCAGCGTAGTTTTTGGGGGGAAAGAGACCCAGTACTTC. Translated: CASSVVFGGKETQYF. The variable domain in full, with the rest retrieved from reference TRBV9 and TRBJ2-5, is DSGVTQTPKHLITATGQRVTLRCSPRSGDLSVYWYQQSLDQGLQFLIQYYNGEERAKGNILERFSAQQFPDLHSELNLSSLELGDSALYFCASSVVFGGKETQYFGPGTRLLVL.